This TCR beta chain is drawn from a study of T cell responses to AZD1222 COVID-19 vaccine. TCRdb's copy holds only in-frame clones and misses some; the assay was immunoSEQ multiplex PCR. The table includes approximately 150,000 clones, about 90% detected once. Whole-study findings and limits: Donors were chiefly white British, with a greater number of females, and clonal diversity was perhaps underestimated.

From germline, CDR1 is LNHDA and CDR2 SQIVND (reference sequence). Trimming pared 7 bases from V and 1 base from J, leaving 19 bases between. The CDR3 loop spans 16 amino acids. The sample holds many counts of this clone. What it binds is unknown. This chain connects TRBV19 to TRBJ2-5; TRBD1 might be the D (6 bases). The TCR comes from an adult in good health. The specimen comprised peripheral blood, sampled on day 0 of AZD1222 vaccination. This CDR3 reads CASNSRRDMLQETQYF. The CDR3 DNA is TGTGCCAGTAACTCCCGCCGGGACATGCTCCAAGAGACCCAGTACTTC.